The 32 T cell receptor beta chains below all came from one sample that was sequenced in a study of T-cell memory formation after mild COVID-19. One entry per CDR3 protein, called by TCRdb with MiXCR from the 5' RACE reads. The sample has 250,000 to 300,000 distinct CDR3 sequences, 15% to 20% seen once; the top ten hold roughly 22%. The sequenced sample was PBMCs or a T cell subset sorted from them (not recorded which). The receptors originated from a man between 18 and 29 years old who had mild COVID-19 (a few samples of this study predate the infection). Cell type and time point are not known.

This clonotype appeared a few times. This rearrangement joins TRBV28 to TRBJ1-6; D unclear. The CDR3 is 13 amino acids. Looked up from germline, CDR1 is MDHEN and CDR2 is SYDVKM. The V and J ends lost 6 bases and 6 bases respectively, with 9 bases between them. CDR3 region: CASSPSPNSPLHF. In DNA, the CDR3 is TGTGCCAGCAGCCCTTCACCTAATTCACCCCTCCACTTT.

V is TRBV12-3 or TRBV12-4 and J is TRBJ1-6; D gene unclear. V shed 5 bases and J shed 9 bases, with 8 bases lying between them. The CDR3 extends over 12 amino acids. The CDR3 sequence: CASSPGGSPLHF. As DNA, the CDR3 is TGTGCCAGCAGTCCCGGCGGTTCACCCCTCCACTTT.

The chain recombines TRBV7-9 with TRBJ1-2; TRBD1 agrees at 11 bases. CDR3 length equals 14 residues. Germline CDR1 SEHNR, CDR2 FQNEAQ (reference sequence). V was pared by 3 bases and J by 4 bases, with 1 base of the junction left unmatched. The CDR3 sequence is CASSFGQGAYGYTF. As DNA, the CDR3 is TGTGCCAGCAGCTTCGGACAGGGGGCCTATGGCTACACCTTC.

The CDR3 nucleotides are TGTGCCAGCAGCGAGGGACTAGCGGGATATACGGATACGCAGTATTTT. It translates to CASSEGLAGYTDTQYF. The rearrangement uses TRBV9 and TRBJ2-3; 13 nucleotides line up with TRBD2. CDR1 and CDR2 (germline): SGDLS, YYNGEE. The CDR3 has 16 amino acids. J gave up 6 bases and V 3 bases, and 7 bases lay outside the gene matches.

The chain uses TRBV7-8 and TRBJ2-3; 9 positions agree with TRBD2. CDR3 length: 17 amino acids. Germline CDR1 is SGHVS and CDR2 is FQNEAQ. Trimming took 5 bases from V and 5 from J; bases not matched to a gene: 14. The CDR3 coding sequence is TGTGCCAGCAGCCATCATAGCGGGGGCCTACGGAAAGATACGCAGTATTTT. Protein: CASSHHSGGLRKDTQYF.

This clonotype was detected a few times. The chain uses TRBV9 and TRBJ1-5; 11 bases align to TRBD1. The CDR3 loop spans 19 amino acids. V gave up 0 bases and J gave up 7 bases; unmatched junction bases: 15. The V gene's germline CDR1 is SGDLS and CDR2 YYNGEE. CDR3 sequence: CASSVDSRAVGQGGQPQHF. Written as DNA, the CDR3 is TGTGCCAGCAGCGTAGATAGTCGGGCGGTGGGACAGGGGGGACAGCCCCAGCATTTT. Using reference TRBV9 and TRBJ1-5 for the parts outside the CDR3, the full variable domain is DSGVTQTPKHLITATGQRVTLRCSPRSGDLSVYWYQQSLDQGLQFLIQYYNGEERAKGNILERFSAQQFPDLHSELNLSSLELGDSALYFCASSVDSRAVGQGGQPQHFGDGTRLSIL.

The gene calls are TRBV4-2 and TRBJ2-1; 8 bases match TRBD2. Germline CDR1 and CDR2: LGHNA and YNFKEQ. V lost 3 bases, J lost 3 bases, and 4 bases stayed unmatched. This CDR3 is 15 amino acids long. The CDR3 DNA is TGTGCCAGCAGCCAGGCCGGGGGGGTCTACAATGAGCAGTTCTTC. It translates to CASSQAGGVYNEQFF.

In its sample, this clonotype was seen a few times. The chain joins TRBV6-5 to TRBJ2-6, with TRBD2 as a possible D gene (5 bases). V dropped 10 bases and J dropped 0 bases, with 10 bases sitting between them. The CDR3 is 14 amino acids. Germline loops: CDR1 MNHEY, CDR2 SVGAGI. CDR3 sequence (DNA): TGTGCCACCGGGATGTCCTCTGGGGCCAACGTCCTGACTTTC. Translating it yields CATGMSSGANVLTF.

This clonotype was picked up a small number of times. This chain joins TRBV6-2 or TRBV6-3 and TRBJ2-4; perhaps D is TRBD1 or TRBD2 (6 bases each). The CDR3 runs to 15 residues. The germline V gene encodes CDR1 MNHEY and CDR2 SVGEGT. The V gene lost 6 bases and the J gene lost 3 bases, with 15 bases spanning the gap. CDR3 amino acids: CASRKTAGHKNIQYF. In nucleotides, the CDR3 is TGTGCCAGCAGAAAAACGGCGGGACACAAAAACATTCAGTACTTC.

The rearrangement links TRBV5-6 to TRBJ2-7, with 7 bases that match TRBD1. Trimming took 0 bases from V and 6 from J; bases not matched to a gene: 6. In germline, CDR1 is SGHDT, CDR2 YYEEEE. This CDR3 region has 14 residues. CDR3 DNA sequence: TGTGCCAGCAGCTTGGCCGGACAGGTCACCGAGCAGTACGTC. This codes for CASSLAGQVTEQYV.

The chain combines TRBV7-6 with TRBJ2-1, with 8 nucleotides matching TRBD1. This CDR3 is 16 amino acids long. V gave up 3 bases and J gave up 5 bases; unmatched junction bases: 9. Per the germline V gene, CDR1 is SGHVS and CDR2 is FNYEAQ. The CDR3 DNA reads as TGTGCCAGCAGCTTCTCGGACAGGGCAAGGGACAATGAGCAGTTCTTC. Encoded protein: CASSFSDRARDNEQFF. Based on the CDR3 plus reference TRBV7-6 and TRBJ2-1, the full variable domain is GAGVSQSPRYKVTKRGQDVALRCDPISGHVSLYWYRQALGQGPEFLTYFNYEAQQDKSGLPNDRFSAERPEGSISTLTIQRTEQRDSAMYRCASSFSDRARDNEQFFGPGTRLTVL.

In its sample, this clonotype was seen a few times. The DNA for the CDR3 is TGTGCCAGCATGAAGTGGGGGGGGGTAGGCAATGAGCAGTTCTTC. It codes for CASMKWGGVGNEQFF. The rearrangement uses TRBV6-2 or TRBV6-3 and TRBJ2-1, with 7 nucleotides matching TRBD2. Germline trimming cut 7 bases from V and 6 bases from J; bases unmatched to any gene: 12. Germline V CDR1 and CDR2: MNHEY, SVGEGT. This CDR3 spans 15 amino acids.

This clonotype was detected only a few times. CDR3 bases: TGCAGTGCTAGAGATTACAGGGTCTATGGCTACACCTTC. It encodes CSARDYRVYGYTF. This chain uses TRBV20-1 with TRBJ1-2; a weak D match, TRBD1 (6 bases). CDR1 and CDR2 (germline): DFQATT, SNEGSKA (reference sequence). The CDR3 is 13 amino acids. V dropped 0 bases and J dropped 4 bases, with 9 bases sitting between them.

This clonotype has just a few counts. The rearrangement joins TRBV6-5 to TRBJ2-1; TRBD2 might be the D (6 bases). The CDR3 runs 16 residues. V lost 4 bases to trimming and J lost 5 bases, with 18 bases between them. CDR1 is MNHEY, CDR2 SVGAGI, per germline. This chain's CDR3 is CASSSLAGRINNEQFF. In nucleotides, the CDR3 is TGTGCCAGCAGTTCGCTTGCGGGACGTATTAACAATGAGCAGTTCTTC.

The rearrangement links TRBV20-1 to TRBJ2-3, with D perhaps TRBD2 (5 bases). With 3 bases removed from V and 5 bases from J, the gap between germline ends came to 9 bases. Germline CDR1 and CDR2: DFQATT and SNEGSKA (reference sequence). The CDR3 sequence is 12 residues long. CDR3 sequence reads: CSASRRRDTQYF. The CDR3 DNA reads as TGCAGTGCTAGCAGGAGGAGAGATACGCAGTATTTT.

This clonotype was observed a handful of times. The chain couples TRBV11-2 to TRBJ2-5; tentative D call: TRBD2 (6 bases). The CDR3 is made up of 13 amino acids. Trimming removed 5 bases at V and 4 bases at J, with 11 bases between. Germline V gene data show CDR1 as SGHAT and CDR2 as FQNNGV. The CDR3 protein is CASSPAAGETQYF. CDR3 sequence (DNA): TGTGCCAGCAGCCCGGCAGCGGGAGAGACCCAGTACTTC.

This clonotype was picked up a small number of times. The chain is built from TRBV11-1 and TRBJ2-7; TRBD1 matches at 7 bases. Losses at the gene ends were 5 bases for V and 4 bases for J; bases not matched to a gene: 11. The CDR3 extends over 15 amino acids. Germline V gene data show CDR1 as SGHAT and CDR2 as FQDESV (reference sequence). CDR3 in amino acids: CASSIPGQTNYEQYF. DNA of the CDR3: TGTGCCAGCAGCATTCCGGGACAGACAAATTACGAGCAGTACTTC.

This clonotype was seen a few times. This chain links TRBV7-3 with TRBJ1-1, with TRBD1 as a possible D gene (6 bases). This CDR3 has 14 residues. V was cut by 5 bases and J by 2 bases, with 12 bases left in between. Germline CDR1 reads SGHTA; CDR2 reads FQGTGA. The CDR3 bases are TGTGCCAGCAGCCAACAGGGTAGCAACACTGAAGCTTTCTTT. Amino acid sequence: CASSQQGSNTEAFF.

The chain recombines TRBV29-1 with TRBJ2-1; 7 bases line up with TRBD1. The CDR3 extends over 16 amino acids. V shed 1 base, J shed 4 bases, and the junction held 10 bases outside the gene matches. Germline CDR1 is SQVTM and CDR2 is ANQGSEA. The CDR3 spells CSVEGHRDSRYNEQFF. The CDR3 bases are TGCAGCGTTGAAGGTCACCGGGACAGCCGTTACAATGAGCAGTTCTTC.

In its sample, this clonotype was seen a few times. This chain uses TRBV29-1 with TRBJ1-4; tentatively, D is TRBD1 (6 bases). Germline CDR1 SQVTM, CDR2 ANQGSEA. Trimming removed 4 bases at V and 0 bases at J, with 12 bases between. The CDR3 is 15 amino acids. The CDR3 reads CSVGGGGTTNEKLFF. The CDR3 region has the DNA TGCAGCGTTGGTGGAGGGGGGACAACTAATGAAAAACTGTTTTTT. The full variable domain, completed using reference TRBV29-1 and TRBJ1-4, is SAVISQKPSRDICQRGTSLTIQCQVDSQVTMMFWYRQQPGQSLTLIATANQGSEATYESGFVIDKFPISRPNLTFSTLTVSNMSPEDSSIYLCSVGGGGTTNEKLFFGSGTQLSVL.

The rearrangement links TRBV4-3 to TRBJ2-3; TRBD2 matches 13 bases. The junction had 10 bases not matched to a gene; V was cut back by 0 bases and J by 4 bases. The CDR3 runs to 19 residues. Germline CDR1 reads LGHNA; CDR2 reads YSLEER. Here the CDR3 reads CASSQDTRGTSGVADTQYF. CDR3 sequence (DNA): TGCGCCAGCAGCCAAGATACCCGAGGGACTAGCGGGGTAGCAGATACGCAGTATTTT.

The chain links TRBV29-1 to TRBJ2-1; TRBD1 matches at 12 bases. Germline V gene sequence: CDR1 SQVTM, CDR2 ANQGSEA. After removal of 6 bases from V and 7 bases from J, the junction contained 7 bases not matched to a gene. The CDR3 totals 14 residues. DNA for the CDR3: TGCAGCGTCACCCGGGACAGGGGGCTGAATGAGCAGTTCTTC. Translation: CSVTRDRGLNEQFF.

This clonotype was recorded a few times. V is TRBV5-1 and J is TRBJ2-3, with 9 bases matching TRBD1. CDR3 size: 15 residues. J gave up 3 bases and V 2 bases, and 4 bases lay outside the gene matches. CDR1 is SGHRS, CDR2 YFSETQ, per germline. CDR3: CASSLQGATTDTQYF. The CDR3 DNA sequence: TGCGCCAGCAGCTTACAGGGGGCAACGACAGATACGCAGTATTTT. Looking up the rest from reference TRBV5-1 and TRBJ2-3 gives the full variable domain: KAGVTQTPRYLIKTRGQQVTLSCSPISGHRSVSWYQQTPGQGLQFLFEYFSETQRNKGNFPGRFSGRQFSNSRSEMNVSTLELGDSALYLCASSLQGATTDTQYFGPGTRLTVL.

This clonotype was counted between two and nine times. V usage is TRBV5-1 and J usage is TRBJ1-2; TRBD1 matches 8 bases. The CDR3 loop spans 15 amino acids. The germline V gene has CDR1 SGHRS and CDR2 YFSETQ. V gave up 4 bases and J gave up 3 bases; unmatched junction bases: 8. CDR3 DNA: TGCGCCAGCAGCCCCGAAGGACAGGGATACTATGGCTACACCTTC. Translated, it gives CASSPEGQGYYGYTF.

This clonotype was observed a few times. The chain carries TRBV5-1 and TRBJ2-5, with 7 bases identical to TRBD1. The CDR3 is made up of 14 amino acids. The V and J ends lost 2 bases and 5 bases, in that order; junction bases with no gene match: 6. In germline, CDR1 is SGHRS, CDR2 YFSETQ. The CDR3 region has the DNA TGCGCCAGCAGCTTAGAGGGGGCGCGGGAGACCCAGTACTTC. Its translation is CASSLEGARETQYF. Looking up the rest from reference TRBV5-1 and TRBJ2-5 gives the full variable domain: KAGVTQTPRYLIKTRGQQVTLSCSPISGHRSVSWYQQTPGQGLQFLFEYFSETQRNKGNFPGRFSGRQFSNSRSEMNVSTLELGDSALYLCASSLEGARETQYFGPGTRLLVL.

Ten or more counts support this clonotype. This sequence joins TRBV4-3 and TRBJ1-5; D gene ambiguous. The germline CDR1 and CDR2 sequences are LGHNA and YSLEER. The CDR3 has 17 amino acids. The germline V and J ends were trimmed by 4 bases and 1 base, with 17 bases remaining between them. CDR3 in DNA: TGCGCCAGCAGCCCTAGAGACGGCCCGAAGAGCAATCAGCCCCAGCATTTT. Protein sequence: CASSPRDGPKSNQPQHF.

This clonotype was detected only a few times. The chain carries TRBV29-1 and TRBJ1-6; 7 bases agree with TRBD1. This CDR3 spans 14 amino acids. Unmatched junction bases numbered 8, after V lost 4 bases and J lost 8 bases. The germline CDR1 and CDR2 sequences are SQVTM and ANQGSEA. CDR3 amino acids: CSVGEGGRDSPLHF. In nucleotides, the CDR3 is TGCAGCGTTGGGGAAGGGGGCAGGGATTCACCCCTCCACTTT.

The chain recombines TRBV18 with TRBJ1-5; 8 bases map to TRBD1. V trimming: 6 bases; J trimming: 6 bases; junction bases outside the gene matches: 10. CDR3 length: 15 residues. Germline V gene lookup returns CDR1 KGHSH and CDR2 LQKENI. The DNA for the CDR3 is TGTGCCAGCTCTCCAGGGGCAGGGGGCAGTCAGCCCCAGCATTTT. This sequence encodes CASSPGAGGSQPQHF.

The chain links TRBV20-1 to TRBJ1-1; 9 bases align to TRBD1. This CDR3 has 17 amino acids. V shed 0 bases, J shed 3 bases, and the junction held 11 bases outside the gene matches. Germline V gene sequence: CDR1 DFQATT, CDR2 SNEGSKA (reference sequence). CDR3 residues: CSARDYRGLDLDTEAFF. The CDR3 DNA is TGCAGTGCTAGAGATTACAGGGGGCTCGATCTGGACACTGAAGCTTTCTTT.

This clonotype was counted at least ten times. The chain is built from TRBV3-1 and TRBJ1-4, with a tentative D call TRBD1 (6 bases). The length of the CDR3 is 14 residues. The V gene lost 2 bases and the J gene lost 5 bases, with 9 bases spanning the gap. Germline V gene lookup returns CDR1 LGHDT and CDR2 YNNKEL (reference sequence). The CDR3 DNA follows: TGTGCCAGCAGCCAACCAGGGGAAAATGAAAAACTGTTTTTT. Its protein is CASSQPGENEKLFF.

The gene calls are TRBV10-3 and TRBJ1-2; D might be TRBD1 (6 bases). The CDR3 covers 15 residues. From germline, CDR1 is ENHRY and CDR2 SYGVKD. The V gene lost 2 bases and the J gene lost 3 bases, with 13 bases spanning the gap. The DNA for the CDR3 is TGTGCCATCAGTGAGGTTGCGGGGGCGGACTATGGCTACACCTTC. Its translation is CAISEVAGADYGYTF.

The rearrangement uses TRBV5-1 and TRBJ2-3; possibly TRBD1 for D (5 bases). The CDR3 totals 14 residues. From germline, CDR1 is SGHRS and CDR2 YFSETQ. V was shortened by 4 bases and J by 7 bases, with 16 bases between the two germline ends. The CDR3 protein is CASSPGQAPNTQYF. The DNA for the CDR3 is TGCGCCAGCAGCCCTGGACAAGCCCCTAATACGCAGTATTTT.